This TCR beta chain was sequenced during a study of regulatory and conventional T cells in RAG deficiency. Findings and caveats of the study: Omenn patients showed >85% Treg-Tconv overlap and shorter CDR3 lengths.

On this clone itself: Its matching antigen is unknown.

TCRdb's table, derived via immunoSEQ multiplex PCR, lists solely in-frame clones and lacks some. The profile covers under 7,500 clones, with approximately 78% appearing a single time and roughly 13% taken by the ten largest. Trimming cost V 6 bases and J 3 bases, with 8 bases left between them. This CDR3 has 11 residues. Germline CDR1 DFQATT, CDR2 SNEGSKA (reference sequence). This sample also appeared in a second study, on regulatory T cells. That report notes: The PCR used 52 TRBV and 13 TRBJ primers. Patient repertoires had restricted TRB V-J pairs and skewed V and J usage, most in Tregs.

The sample comprised CD8+ T cells sorted from blood. This receptor was taken from a human donor in good health. The genes are TRBV20-1 and TRBJ1-2; the D is unclear. The CDR3 loop reads CSAWADYGYTF. DNA of the CDR3: TGCAGTGCATGGGCAGACTATGGCTACACCTTC.